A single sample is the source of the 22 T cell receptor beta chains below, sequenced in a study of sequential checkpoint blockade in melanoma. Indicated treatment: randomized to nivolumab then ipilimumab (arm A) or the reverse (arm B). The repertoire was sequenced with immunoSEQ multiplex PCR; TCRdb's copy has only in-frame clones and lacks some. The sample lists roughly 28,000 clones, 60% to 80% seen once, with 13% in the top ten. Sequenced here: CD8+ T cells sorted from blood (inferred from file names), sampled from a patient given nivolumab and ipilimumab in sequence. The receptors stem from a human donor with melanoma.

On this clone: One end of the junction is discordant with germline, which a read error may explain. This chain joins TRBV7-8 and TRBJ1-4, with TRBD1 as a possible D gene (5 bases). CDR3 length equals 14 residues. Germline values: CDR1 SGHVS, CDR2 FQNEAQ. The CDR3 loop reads CASSSSREREKLLF. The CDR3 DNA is TGTGCCAGCAGCTCATCCAGGGAAAGAGAAAAACTGCTTTTT.

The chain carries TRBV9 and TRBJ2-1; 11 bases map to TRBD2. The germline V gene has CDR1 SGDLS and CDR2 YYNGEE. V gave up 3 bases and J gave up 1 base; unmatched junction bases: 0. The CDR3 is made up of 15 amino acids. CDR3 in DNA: TGTGCCAGCAGCGCTAGCGGGGGGTCCTACAATGAGCAGTTCTTC. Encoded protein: CASSASGGSYNEQFF.

In nucleotides, the CDR3 is TGTGCCAGCAGCTTAGGGGCGGGGGATGAGCAGTTCTTC. This gives the protein CASSLGAGDEQFF. This sequence joins TRBV11-3 and TRBJ2-1; 7 nucleotides line up with TRBD2. The CDR3 totals 13 residues. CDR1 and CDR2 (germline): SGHNT, YENEEA. J lost 8 bases, V lost 1 base, and 2 bases had no gene match. Full variable domain (rest looked up from reference TRBV11-3 and TRBJ2-1): EAGVVQSPRYKIIEKKQPVAFWCNPISGHNTLYWYLQNLGQGPELLIRYENEEAVDDSQLPKDRFSAERLKGVDSTLKIQPAELGDSAVYLCASSLGAGDEQFFGPGTRLTVL.

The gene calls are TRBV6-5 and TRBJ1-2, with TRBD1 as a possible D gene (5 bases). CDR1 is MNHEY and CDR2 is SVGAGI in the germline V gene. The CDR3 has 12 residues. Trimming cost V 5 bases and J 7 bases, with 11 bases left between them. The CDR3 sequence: CASSAGFIGYTF. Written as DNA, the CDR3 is TGTGCCAGCAGTGCAGGGTTCATTGGCTACACCTTC.

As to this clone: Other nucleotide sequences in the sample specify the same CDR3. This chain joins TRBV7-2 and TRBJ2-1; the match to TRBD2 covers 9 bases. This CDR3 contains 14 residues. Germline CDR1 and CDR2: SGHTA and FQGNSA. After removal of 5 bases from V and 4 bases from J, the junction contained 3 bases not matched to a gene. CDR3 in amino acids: CASSPSGGYNEQFF. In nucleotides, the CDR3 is TGTGCCAGCAGCCCCAGCGGGGGGTACAATGAGCAGTTCTTC. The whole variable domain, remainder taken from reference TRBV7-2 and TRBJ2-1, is GAGVSQSPSNKVTEKGKDVELRCDPISGHTALYWYRQSLGQGLEFLIYFQGNSAPDKSGLPSDRFSAERTGGSVSTLTIQRTQQEDSAVYLCASSPSGGYNEQFFGPGTRLTVL.

The CDR3 spells CASSVRDRASSPLHF. Written as DNA, the CDR3 is TGTGCCAGCAGCGTCCGGGACAGGGCTTCTTCACCCCTCCACTTT. This chain uses TRBV7-8 with TRBJ1-6, with 9 bases matching TRBD1. The ends lost 5 bases at V and 9 bases at J; junction bases unmatched: 8. The CDR3 spans 15 residues. Germline V gene sequence: CDR1 SGHVS, CDR2 FQNEAQ.

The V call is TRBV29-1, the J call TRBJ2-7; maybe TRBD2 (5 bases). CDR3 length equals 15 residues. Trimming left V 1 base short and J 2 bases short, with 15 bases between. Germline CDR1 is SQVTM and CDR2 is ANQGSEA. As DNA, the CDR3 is TGCAGCGTTGAAGTGGCCAGACCCGGGGCCTACGAGCAGTACTTC. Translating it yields CSVEVARPGAYEQYF.

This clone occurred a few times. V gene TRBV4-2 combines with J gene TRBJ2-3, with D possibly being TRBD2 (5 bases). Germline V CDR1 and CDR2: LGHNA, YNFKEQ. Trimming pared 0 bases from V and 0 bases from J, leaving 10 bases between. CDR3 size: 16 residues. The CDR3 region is CASSQDRGGSTDTQYF. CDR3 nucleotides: TGTGCCAGCAGCCAAGATCGCGGCGGGAGCACAGATACGCAGTATTTT.

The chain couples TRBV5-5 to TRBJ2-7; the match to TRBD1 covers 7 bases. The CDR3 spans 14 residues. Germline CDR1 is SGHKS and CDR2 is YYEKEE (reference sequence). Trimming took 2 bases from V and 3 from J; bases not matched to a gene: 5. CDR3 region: CASSLDRAHYEQYF. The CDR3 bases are TGTGCCAGCAGCTTAGACAGGGCACACTACGAGCAGTACTTC.

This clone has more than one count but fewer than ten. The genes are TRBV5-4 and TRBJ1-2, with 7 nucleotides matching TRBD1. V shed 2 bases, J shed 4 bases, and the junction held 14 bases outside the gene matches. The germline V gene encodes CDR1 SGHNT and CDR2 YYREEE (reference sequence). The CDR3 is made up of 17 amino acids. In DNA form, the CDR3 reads TGTGCCAGCAGCTTAGCCGGGACAGCGCCTTGGAGCTATGGCTACACCTTC. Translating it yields CASSLAGTAPWSYGYTF.

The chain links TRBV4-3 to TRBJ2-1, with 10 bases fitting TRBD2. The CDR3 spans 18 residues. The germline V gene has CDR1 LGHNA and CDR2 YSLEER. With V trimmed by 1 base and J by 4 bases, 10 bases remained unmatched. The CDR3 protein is CASSQGIAGGTMYNEQFF. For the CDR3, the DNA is TGCGCCAGCAGCCAAGGAATAGCGGGGGGAACGATGTACAATGAGCAGTTCTTC.

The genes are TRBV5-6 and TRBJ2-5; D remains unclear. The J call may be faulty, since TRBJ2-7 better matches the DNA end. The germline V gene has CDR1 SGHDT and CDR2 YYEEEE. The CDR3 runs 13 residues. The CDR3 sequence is CASSLQSSYEQYF. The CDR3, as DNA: TGTGCCAGCAGCTTACAGAGCTCCTACGAGCAGTACTTC.

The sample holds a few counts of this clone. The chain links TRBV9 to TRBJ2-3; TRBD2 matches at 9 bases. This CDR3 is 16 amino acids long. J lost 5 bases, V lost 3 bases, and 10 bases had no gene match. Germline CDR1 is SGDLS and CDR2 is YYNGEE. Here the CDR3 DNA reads TGTGCCAGCAGCGGGGGGACTAGCCCCACAGGAGATACGCAGTATTTT. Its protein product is CASSGGTSPTGDTQYF.

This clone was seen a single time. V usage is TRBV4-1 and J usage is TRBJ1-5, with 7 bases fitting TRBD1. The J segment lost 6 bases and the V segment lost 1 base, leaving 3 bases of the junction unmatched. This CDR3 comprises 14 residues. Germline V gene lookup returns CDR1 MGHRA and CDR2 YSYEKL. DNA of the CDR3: TGCGCCAGCAGCCAAGGACAGGGCTCTCAGCCCCAGCATTTT. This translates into CASSQGQGSQPQHF.

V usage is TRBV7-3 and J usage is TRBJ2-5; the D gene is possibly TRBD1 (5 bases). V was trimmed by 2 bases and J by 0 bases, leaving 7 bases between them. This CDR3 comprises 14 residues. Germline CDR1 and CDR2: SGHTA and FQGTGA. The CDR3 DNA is TGTGCCAGCAGCTTAGACAGATACCAAGAGACCCAGTACTTC. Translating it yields CASSLDRYQETQYF.

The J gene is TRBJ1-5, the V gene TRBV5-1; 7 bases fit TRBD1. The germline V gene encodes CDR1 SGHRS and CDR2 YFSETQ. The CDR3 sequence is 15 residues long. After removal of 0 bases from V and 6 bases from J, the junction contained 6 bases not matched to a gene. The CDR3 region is CASSLEPGGTQPQHF. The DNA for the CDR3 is TGCGCCAGCAGCTTGGAGCCAGGGGGAACTCAGCCCCAGCATTTT.

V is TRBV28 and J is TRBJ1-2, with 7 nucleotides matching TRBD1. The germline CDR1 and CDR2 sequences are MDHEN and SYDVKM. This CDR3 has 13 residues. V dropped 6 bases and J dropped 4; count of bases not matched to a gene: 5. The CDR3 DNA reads TGTGCCAGCAGGCTCACAGGGGTCTATGGCTACACCTTC. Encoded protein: CASRLTGVYGYTF.

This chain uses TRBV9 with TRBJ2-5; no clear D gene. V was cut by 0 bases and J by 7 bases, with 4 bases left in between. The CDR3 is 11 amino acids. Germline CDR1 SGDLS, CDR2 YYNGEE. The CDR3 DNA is TGTGCCAGCAGCGTAGACGGGACCCAGTACTTC. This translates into CASSVDGTQYF.

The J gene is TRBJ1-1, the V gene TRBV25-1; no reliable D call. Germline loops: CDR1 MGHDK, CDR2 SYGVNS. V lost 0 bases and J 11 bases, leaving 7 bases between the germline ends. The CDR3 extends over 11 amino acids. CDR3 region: CASSEYSGAFF. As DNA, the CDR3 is TGTGCCAGCAGTGAATATTCGGGGGCTTTCTTT.

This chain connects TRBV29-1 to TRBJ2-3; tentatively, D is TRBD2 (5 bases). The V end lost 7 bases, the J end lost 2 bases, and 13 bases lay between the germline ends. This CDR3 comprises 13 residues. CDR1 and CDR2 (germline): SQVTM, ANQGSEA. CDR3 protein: CSAPGKLTDTQYF. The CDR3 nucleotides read TGCAGCGCACCCGGGAAACTCACAGATACGCAGTATTTT.

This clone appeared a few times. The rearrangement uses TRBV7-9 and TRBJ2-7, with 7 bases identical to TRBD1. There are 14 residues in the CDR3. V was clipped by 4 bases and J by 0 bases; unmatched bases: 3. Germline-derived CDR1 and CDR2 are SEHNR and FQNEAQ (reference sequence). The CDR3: CASSSGTDSYEQYF. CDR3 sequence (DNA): TGTGCCAGCAGCTCCGGGACAGACTCCTACGAGCAGTACTTC.

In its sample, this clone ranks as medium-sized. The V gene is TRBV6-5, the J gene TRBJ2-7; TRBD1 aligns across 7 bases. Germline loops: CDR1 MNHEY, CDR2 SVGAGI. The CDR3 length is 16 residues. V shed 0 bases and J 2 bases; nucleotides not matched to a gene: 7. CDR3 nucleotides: TGTGCCAGCAGTTACTCGGTGAGACAGGGAACCTACGAGCAGTACTTC. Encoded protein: CASSYSVRQGTYEQYF.